These 3 T cell receptor beta chains originate from one sample sequenced in a study of T cell responses to AZD1222 COVID-19 vaccine. Sequencing used immunoSEQ multiplex PCR; TCRdb keeps in-frame clones, though not all of them. This table holds tens of thousands of clones, over 75% found once. The source was peripheral blood, collected on day 0 of MenACWY control vaccination. These receptors were collected from an adult in good health.

In this sample, this clone turned up once. This chain joins TRBV30 and TRBJ2-7; 8 nucleotides agree with TRBD2. V lost 2 bases and J lost 5; bases outside the gene matches: 5. In germline, CDR1 is GTSNPN, CDR2 SVGIG (reference sequence). This CDR3 spans 13 amino acids. CDR3: CAWSQGTRHEQYF. The CDR3 DNA reads as TGTGCCTGGAGTCAAGGGACTAGACACGAGCAGTACTTC.

V gene TRBV21-1 combines with J gene TRBJ2-7; TRBD1 is the table's D call and was not checked against the DNA. TRBV21-1 is tagged as a pseudogene. The CDR3 loop spans 15 amino acids. The CDR3 coding sequence is TGTGCCAACCCCATGGAACAGGGGAAGGCCTACGAGCAGTACTTC. Translation: CANPMEQGKAYEQYF.

The chain has TRBV3-1 (or the pseudogene TRBV3-2) and TRBJ1-4, with D tentatively TRBD1 (5 bases). Germline CDR1 LGHDT, CDR2 YNNKEL (reference sequence). V was pared by 9 bases and J by 5 bases, with 16 bases between. This CDR3 comprises 14 residues. CDR3 nucleotides: TGTGCCAGTAGCTATTGGGGCCTGAATGAAAAACTGTTTTTT. Translated: CASSYWGLNEKLFF.